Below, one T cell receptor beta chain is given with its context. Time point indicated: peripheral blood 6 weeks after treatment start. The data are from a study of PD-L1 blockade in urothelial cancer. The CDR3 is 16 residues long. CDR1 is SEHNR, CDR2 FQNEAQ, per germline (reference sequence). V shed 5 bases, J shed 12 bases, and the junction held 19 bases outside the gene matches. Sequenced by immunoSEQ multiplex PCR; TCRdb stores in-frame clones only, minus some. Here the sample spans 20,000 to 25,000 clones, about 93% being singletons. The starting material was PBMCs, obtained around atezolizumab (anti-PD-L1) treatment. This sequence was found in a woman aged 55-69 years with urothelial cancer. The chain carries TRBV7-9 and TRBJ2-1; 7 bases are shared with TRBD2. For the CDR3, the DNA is TGTGCCAGCAGCCAAATAGGGCGGGAGAGCAAAAGGGGGCAGTTCTTC. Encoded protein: CASSQIGRESKRGQFF. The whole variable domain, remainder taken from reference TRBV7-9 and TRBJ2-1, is DTGVSQNPRHKITKRGQNVTFRCDPISEHNRLYWYRQTLGQGPEFLTYFQNEAQLEKSRLLSDRFSAERPKGSFSTLEIQRTEQGDSAMYLCASSQIGRESKRGQFFGPGTRLTVL.